This passage covers 10 T cell receptor beta chains from one sample sequenced in a study of blood T cell repertoires in COVID-19. The assay was immunoSEQ multiplex PCR, and TCRdb's table has in-frame clones only and misses some. The sample carries some 67,000 clones, 90% recorded once. The sequenced sample was peripheral blood. The source is a woman aged 18-35 years with acute or convalescent COVID-19.

V and J are TRBV4-1 and TRBJ2-5, with TRBD2 matching over 11 bases. Germline V CDR1 and CDR2: MGHRA, YSYEKL. This CDR3 has 16 amino acids. V was clipped by 1 base and J by 3 bases; unmatched bases: 4. CDR3 sequence reads: CASSQGLAGGKETQYF. CDR3 DNA sequence: TGCGCCAGCAGCCAAGGGCTAGCGGGGGGAAAAGAGACCCAGTACTTC.

V usage is TRBV10-3 and J usage is TRBJ1-5; D possibly corresponds to TRBD1 (6 bases). The germline CDR1 and CDR2 sequences are ENHRY and SYGVKD. The CDR3 is 14 amino acids. Trimming left V 3 bases short and J 5 bases short, with 11 bases between. This CDR3 reads CAISDGQLYQPQHF. DNA for the CDR3: TGTGCCATCAGTGACGGACAGTTATATCAGCCCCAGCATTTT.

The chain carries TRBV24-1 and TRBJ2-3; D unclear. The CDR3 runs to 13 residues. Germline-derived CDR1 and CDR2 are KGHDR and SFDVKD. Trimming stripped 3 bases from V and 2 bases from J, with 5 bases between. The CDR3 coding sequence is TGTGCCACCAGTGATCCCTACACAGATACGCAGTATTTT. Translating gives CATSDPYTDTQYF.

V gene TRBV5-4 combines with J gene TRBJ2-1; 9 nucleotides line up with TRBD2. The junction had 9 bases not matched to a gene; V was cut back by 5 bases and J by 3 bases. From germline, CDR1 is SGHNT and CDR2 YYREEE (reference sequence). The CDR3 totals 16 residues. The CDR3 spells CASSHISGGLYNEQFF. Written as DNA, the CDR3 is TGTGCCAGCAGTCATATTAGCGGGGGCCTCTACAATGAGCAGTTCTTC.

The chain employs TRBV2 and TRBJ2-7; D call uncertain. Germline assignment: CDR1 SNHLY and CDR2 FYNNEI. The CDR3 loop spans 15 amino acids. The V end lost 4 bases, the J end lost 3 bases, and 16 bases lay between the germline ends. CDR3 in DNA: TGTGCCAGCAGTGCCGTAACATCTCCCAGCTACGAGCAGTACTTC. Encoded protein: CASSAVTSPSYEQYF.

The genes are TRBV10-3 and TRBJ2-6, with 8 nucleotides matching TRBD1. Germline assignment: CDR1 ENHRY and CDR2 SYGVKD. The CDR3 sequence is 17 residues long. After removal of 5 bases from V and 1 base from J, the junction contained 7 bases not matched to a gene. The CDR3 spells CAISLTGEWSGANVLTF. CDR3 bases: TGTGCCATCAGTTTGACAGGGGAATGGTCTGGGGCCAACGTCCTGACTTTC.

The chain employs TRBV5-6 and TRBJ1-2; D uncertain. There are 15 residues in the CDR3. V was cut by 1 base and J by 6 bases, with 16 bases left in between. CDR1 is SGHDT and CDR2 is YYEEEE in the germline V gene. In nucleotides, the CDR3 is TGTGCCAGCAGCTTGAATCGTCTGGAGTCCAATGGCTACACCTTC. This sequence encodes CASSLNRLESNGYTF.

This chain connects TRBV6-5 to TRBJ1-1, with 7 bases aligning to TRBD1. The germline V gene has CDR1 MNHEY and CDR2 SVGAGI. CDR3 length: 14 residues. Trimming took 7 bases from V and 1 from J; bases not matched to a gene: 6. The CDR3 DNA follows: TGTGCCAGCACCAGAGAGGGGGCGAACACTGAAGCTTTCTTT. Its protein is CASTREGANTEAFF.

The chain joins TRBV29-1 to TRBJ2-3; 12 nucleotides line up with TRBD2. The V gene end was trimmed by 4 bases and the J gene end by 2 bases; junction bases not matched to a gene: 1. The CDR3 consists of 14 residues. From germline, CDR1 is SQVTM and CDR2 ANQGSEA. The CDR3 DNA reads TGCAGCGTTGGGACTAGCGGGACCACAGATACGCAGTATTTT. It specifies CSVGTSGTTDTQYF.

The genes are TRBV28 and TRBJ1-2, with 9 bases aligning to TRBD1. CDR1 is MDHEN and CDR2 is SYDVKM in the germline V gene. V lost 4 bases to trimming and J lost 5 bases; unmatched junction nucleotides: 5. CDR3 length: 14 amino acids. The CDR3 DNA is TGTGCCAGCAGTTCACCCGGGACAGGGTATGGCTACACCTTC. Protein product: CASSSPGTGYGYTF.